These 22 T cell receptor beta chains share one sample of origin, sequenced in a study of Ad26.COV2.S vaccination and SARS-CoV-2 variants (dated by TCRdb to the early 2020s). The treatment or condition label on this specimen signifies: roughly 18 received Ad26.COV2.S at low or high dose, single or two shots; about 5 received placebo; per-sample allocation not given. Repertoires of vaccine and placebo recipients were sequenced from samples collected on day 63 after the first injection. Libraries were built with the immunoSEQ multiplex PCR assay. Here the immuneACCESS table is served through TCRdb, limited to in-frame sequences with V and J called. Missing clones are a known gap in these copies; in checked studies unresolved V genes cover under half, and the rest lacks a known reason. The sample yields about 350,000 clones; approximately 86% were counted once. The ten largest clonotypes hold about 10% of the sample.

The source was peripheral blood, collected in a trial of Ad26.COV2.S vaccine versus placebo. These receptors all stem from a person between 18 and 59 years old who received the Ad26.COV2.S COVID-19 vaccine or a placebo.

This rearrangement joins TRBV7-2 to TRBJ2-5; a possible D gene is TRBD2 (7 bases). Germline V gene lookup returns CDR1 SGHTA and CDR2 FQGNSA. This CDR3 comprises 15 residues. The V and J ends lost 0 bases and 5 bases respectively, with 13 bases between them. The CDR3 spells CASSLAGGPGETQYF. The CDR3 DNA is TGTGCCAGCAGCTTAGCGGGGGGGCCGGGTGAGACCCAGTACTTC.

In its sample, this clone was seen a few times. The chain carries TRBV6-1 and TRBJ2-7, with D unresolved. Germline-derived CDR1 and CDR2 are MNHNS and SASEGT. CDR3 length: 13 residues. V lost 1 base and J 7 bases, leaving 11 bases between the germline ends. This CDR3 is CASSEVLRREQYF. In DNA, the CDR3 is TGTGCCAGCAGTGAAGTCTTACGAAGAGAGCAGTACTTC.

In nucleotides, the CDR3 is TGTGCCATCAGTGAGTCGGGGATAGGCGAGCAGTACTTC. This translates into CAISESGIGEQYF. The chain carries TRBV10-3 and TRBJ2-7; D not resolved. This CDR3 is 13 amino acids long. Germline V CDR1 and CDR2: ENHRY, SYGVKD. V was clipped by 0 bases and J by 6 bases, with 9 bases between them.

The chain is built from TRBV10-2 and TRBJ2-1, with 16 bases fitting TRBD2. Trimming at V came to 7 bases and at J to 0 bases, leaving 6 bases not matched to a gene. This CDR3 is built from 18 residues. CDR1 WSHSY and CDR2 SAAADI come from the germline V gene. CDR3 bases: TGCGCCAGCACCCCGGGACTAGCGGGGGGGAGCTCCTACAATGAGCAGTTCTTC. This encodes CASTPGLAGGSSYNEQFF.

The chain recombines TRBV7-3 with TRBJ2-1, with TRBD2 matching over 8 bases. CDR3 size: 14 residues. Germline trimming cut 1 base from V and 10 bases from J; bases unmatched to any gene: 6. CDR1 and CDR2 from the germline V gene are SGHTA and FQGTGA. CDR3 protein: CASSLRAGGREQFF. The CDR3 DNA reads as TGTGCCAGCAGCTTAAGGGCGGGAGGCCGGGAGCAGTTCTTC.

This clone has only one observation. This chain joins TRBV28 and TRBJ1-2; D unclear. The CDR3 is made up of 12 amino acids. CDR1 is MDHEN, CDR2 SYDVKM, per germline. V lost 7 bases to trimming and J lost 7 bases, with 13 bases between them. The CDR3 reads CASTSAGRGYTF. The CDR3 region has the DNA TGTGCCAGCACATCCGCGGGTCGTGGCTACACCTTC.

This clone was counted between two and nine times. This chain connects TRBV11-3 to TRBJ2-2; TRBD2 agrees at 8 bases. The germline V gene encodes CDR1 SGHNT and CDR2 YENEEA. The junction had 8 bases not matched to a gene; V was cut back by 1 base and J by 4 bases. The CDR3 is made up of 17 amino acids. CDR3 sequence (DNA): TGTGCCAGCAGCTTAGGCACGGGGGGGCCCGGCACCGGGGAGCTGTTTTTT. Its protein product is CASSLGTGGPGTGELFF.

V gene TRBV24-1 combines with J gene TRBJ2-3; possibly TRBD2 for D (5 bases). V was pared by 1 base and J by 5 bases, with 15 bases between. This CDR3 is built from 16 residues. Per germline, CDR1 KGHDR and CDR2 SFDVKD. The CDR3 protein is CATSDFGTSGVDTQYF. The CDR3 DNA follows: TGTGCCACCAGTGATTTTGGTACTAGTGGTGTAGATACGCAGTATTTT.

The V gene is TRBV6-1, the J gene TRBJ1-1; D is undetermined. This CDR3 spans 15 amino acids. Germline V gene sequence: CDR1 MNHNS, CDR2 SASEGT. The germline V and J ends were trimmed by 0 bases and 0 bases, with 8 bases remaining between them. This chain's CDR3 is CASSEAGTMNTEAFF. CDR3 nucleotide sequence: TGTGCCAGCAGTGAAGCGGGCACCATGAACACTGAAGCTTTCTTT.

As for this clone: Other DNA sequences in this sample translate to the same CDR3. The chain has TRBV5-1 and TRBJ2-1, with D hard to call. Germline V gene data show CDR1 as SGHRS and CDR2 as YFSETQ. Trimming left V 0 bases short and J 8 bases short, with 9 bases between. The CDR3 totals 13 residues. The chain's CDR3 is CASSLAPGDEQFF. The CDR3 DNA follows: TGCGCCAGCAGCTTGGCACCTGGCGATGAGCAGTTCTTC.

This chain links TRBV5-1 with TRBJ2-1; 7 bases agree with TRBD1. V gave up 0 bases and J gave up 7 bases; unmatched junction bases: 10. The CDR3 is 16 amino acids. Looked up from germline, CDR1 is SGHRS and CDR2 is YFSETQ. In nucleotides, the CDR3 is TGCGCCAGCAGCTTGGGGCGACAGGGTTCAGAGAATGAGCAGTTCTTC. Protein sequence: CASSLGRQGSENEQFF. The variable domain in full, with the rest retrieved from reference TRBV5-1 and TRBJ2-1, is KAGVTQTPRYLIKTRGQQVTLSCSPISGHRSVSWYQQTPGQGLQFLFEYFSETQRNKGNFPGRFSGRQFSNSRSEMNVSTLELGDSALYLCASSLGRQGSENEQFFGPGTRLTVL.

The rearrangement joins TRBV3-1 (or the pseudogene TRBV3-2) to TRBJ1-3, with D unclear. The CDR3 is made up of 18 amino acids. Per germline, CDR1 LGHDT and CDR2 YNNKEL (reference sequence). Trimming cost V 4 bases and J 4 bases, with 23 bases left between them. The CDR3 loop is CASSPSGLGAVIGNTIYF. For the CDR3, the DNA is TGTGCCAGCAGCCCTAGTGGATTAGGCGCGGTTATAGGAAACACCATATATTTT.

The genes are TRBV20-1 and TRBJ2-7, with 7 bases aligning to TRBD1. Germline loops: CDR1 DFQATT, CDR2 SNEGSKA (reference sequence). The ends lost 3 bases at V and 1 base at J; junction bases unmatched: 6. The CDR3 runs to 14 residues. This CDR3 is CSASKGDSSYEQYF. The CDR3 DNA sequence: TGCAGTGCTAGTAAAGGGGACAGTTCCTACGAGCAGTACTTC.

The chain carries TRBV19 and TRBJ2-7, with D tentatively TRBD2 (6 bases). CDR3 size: 15 residues. Germline lookup yields CDR1 LNHDA and CDR2 SQIVND (reference sequence). V lost 3 bases to trimming and J lost 8 bases, with 20 bases between them. The CDR3 spells CASSIGGDRRVKQYF. The CDR3 DNA reads TGTGCCAGTAGTATTGGCGGGGACCGGCGCGTGAAGCAGTACTTC.

This chain uses TRBV4-1 with TRBJ2-4, with 14 bases aligning to TRBD2. Germline V gene sequence: CDR1 MGHRA, CDR2 YSYEKL. Trimming cost V 1 base and J 1 base; bases outside gene matches: 9. This CDR3 is built from 20 residues. The CDR3 DNA reads TGCGCCAGCAGCCAAGGGATAGGGACTAGCGGGAGTCGGGCCAAAAACATTCAGTACTTC. Protein product: CASSQGIGTSGSRAKNIQYF.

The genes are TRBV7-2 and TRBJ2-1; TRBD1 aligns across 7 bases. This CDR3 has 14 amino acids. CDR1 and CDR2 from the germline V gene are SGHTA and FQGNSA. The ends lost 5 bases at V and 5 bases at J; junction bases unmatched: 6. The chain's CDR3 is CASSEGQAHNEQFF. The CDR3 nucleotides read TGTGCCAGCAGCGAAGGACAGGCCCACAATGAGCAGTTCTTC.

The rearrangement joins TRBV7-9 to TRBJ1-1; 9 bases map to TRBD1. CDR1 and CDR2 (germline): SEHNR, FQNEAQ (reference sequence). The CDR3 has 15 amino acids. The V and J ends lost 5 bases and 4 bases, in that order; junction bases with no gene match: 8. CDR3 DNA: TGTGCCAGCAGCGAAAGGACAGGGGTGGGCACTGAAGCTTTCTTT. Amino acid sequence: CASSERTGVGTEAFF.

The chain employs TRBV19 and TRBJ2-7; TRBD2 aligns across 7 bases. J gave up 5 bases and V 3 bases, and 13 bases lay outside the gene matches. CDR3 length: 16 residues. Germline assignment: CDR1 LNHDA and CDR2 SQIVND (reference sequence). CDR3 DNA sequence: TGTGCCAGTAGTATTGGGGAGAGGCGGGAGATCGACGAGCAGTACTTC. Its translation: CASSIGERREIDEQYF.

The chain links TRBV7-9 to TRBJ2-1; D tentatively fits TRBD1 or TRBD2 (6 bases each). This CDR3 is 16 amino acids long. Deletions cut 4 bases from V and 7 bases from J, with 20 bases between. Germline CDR1 reads SEHNR; CDR2 reads FQNEAQ (reference sequence). The CDR3 here is CASSSALGGRNNEQFF. CDR3 DNA: TGTGCCAGCAGCTCGGCCCTGGGGGGCCGAAATAATGAGCAGTTCTTC.

The gene calls are TRBV19 and TRBJ2-6; 8 bases match TRBD2. The CDR3 consists of 17 residues. The V segment lost 4 bases and the J segment 0 bases; nucleotides outside the gene matches: 5. Germline V gives CDR1 LNHDA, CDR2 SQIVND (reference sequence). The CDR3 reads CASSSGLAASGANVLTF. DNA for the CDR3: TGTGCCAGTAGTAGCGGACTAGCAGCCTCTGGGGCCAACGTCCTGACTTTC.

This clone has a handful of counts. The chain recombines TRBV9 with TRBJ1-2; no firm D call. CDR1 SGDLS and CDR2 YYNGEE come from the germline V gene. There are 13 residues in the CDR3. V was clipped by 2 bases and J by 5 bases, with 10 bases between them. The CDR3 nucleotides read TGTGCCAGCAGCGTGGGCAGTGGGTATGGCTACACCTTC. Translating gives CASSVGSGYGYTF.

This chain links TRBV4-3 with TRBJ2-1; 8 nucleotides agree with TRBD1. From germline, CDR1 is LGHNA and CDR2 YSLEER. V lost 4 bases, J lost 5 bases, and 7 bases stayed unmatched. There are 15 residues in the CDR3. The CDR3 here is CASSRAGTGNNEQFF. The CDR3 region has the DNA TGCGCCAGCAGCCGGGCCGGGACAGGTAACAATGAGCAGTTCTTC.